Below are 20 T cell receptor beta chains sequenced from a single sample in a study of T cells in Graves' hyperthyroidism and ophthalmopathy. There were TCR beta CDR3 regions amplified from RNA transcripts. Carried out on the TCR CDR3, a first-round RT-PCR used the HTBI primer set. TCRdb reprocessed the multiplex PCR reads via MiXCR and lists one record per CDR3 protein. The data contain 220,000 or so distinct CDR3 sequences, about 15% of them singletons. The material sequenced was blood. These receptor sequences come from a woman aged 18-30 years with Graves' ophthalmopathy.

The V gene is TRBV28, the J gene TRBJ1-2; D unclear. V was cut by 2 bases and J by 4 bases, with 14 bases left in between. CDR3 length equals 15 residues. Germline lookup yields CDR1 MDHEN and CDR2 SYDVKM. The CDR3 DNA is TGTGCCAGCAGTTTAGGAAGCCAGGAGCTCTATGGCTACACCTTC. This encodes CASSLGSQELYGYTF.

This clonotype was counted at least ten times. The chain links TRBV7-9 to TRBJ1-2; D is uncertain. V was cut by 4 bases and J by 4 bases, with 16 bases left in between. The CDR3 length is 15 residues. Germline V gives CDR1 SEHNR, CDR2 FQNEAQ (reference sequence). DNA for the CDR3: TGTGCCAGCAGCTCCCGGACGGAGAGTAGCTATGGCTACACCTTC. Protein: CASSSRTESSYGYTF.

This clonotype was picked up a small number of times. The genes are TRBV4-2 and TRBJ2-5, with 7 bases aligning to TRBD2. The CDR3 is 14 residues long. From germline, CDR1 is LGHNA and CDR2 YNFKEQ. Trimming took 2 bases from V and 4 from J; bases not matched to a gene: 4. The CDR3 here is CASSQSGRVETQYF. The CDR3 nucleotides read TGTGCCAGCAGCCAATCGGGGAGGGTAGAGACCCAGTACTTC.

This clonotype was seen repeatedly, ten times or more. Here the CDR3 reads CAISEIDSVLNSEKLFF. The CDR3, as DNA: TGTGCCATCAGTGAGATAGACAGCGTCCTTAATTCGGAAAAACTGTTTTTT. V and J are TRBV10-3 and TRBJ1-4, with D possibly being TRBD1 (5 bases). The CDR3 covers 17 residues. CDR1 is ENHRY, CDR2 SYGVKD, per germline. Trimming pared 2 bases from V and 8 bases from J, leaving 21 bases between.

There are many counts of this clonotype. The chain joins TRBV10-3 to TRBJ2-1; D possibly corresponds to TRBD1 (5 bases). CDR1 ENHRY and CDR2 SYGVKD come from the germline V gene. V lost 0 bases to trimming and J lost 0 bases, with 12 bases between them. This CDR3 spans 17 amino acids. CDR3 sequence (DNA): TGTGCCATCAGTGAGTCTAAAGGGGTTAGCTCCTACAATGAGCAGTTCTTC. Translated: CAISESKGVSSYNEQFF.

This clonotype was observed at least ten times. The chain is built from TRBV28 and TRBJ2-7, with TRBD1 matching over 10 bases. The CDR3 spans 14 residues. Germline trimming cut 2 bases from V and 3 bases from J; bases unmatched to any gene: 1. From germline, CDR1 is MDHEN and CDR2 SYDVKM. CDR3 DNA sequence: TGTGCCAGCAGTTTAAGGGACAGGGGCTACGAGCAGTACTTC. Its protein product is CASSLRDRGYEQYF.

This clonotype was seen ten or more times. This sequence joins TRBV6-1 and TRBJ2-1; D possibly corresponds to TRBD2 (6 bases). Trimming left V 5 bases short and J 8 bases short, with 19 bases between. The germline CDR1 and CDR2 sequences are MNHNS and SASEGT. CDR3 size: 15 residues. In DNA, the CDR3 is TGTGCCAGCAGTCATTGGGACTCTCTCCAGGATGAGCAGTTCTTC. Translation gives CASSHWDSLQDEQFF.

At least ten counts were recorded for this clonotype. This chain links TRBV6-2 or TRBV6-3 with TRBJ2-3; D perhaps matches TRBD1 (5 bases). Germline V gives CDR1 MNHEY, CDR2 SVGEGT. Trimming took 3 bases from V and 3 from J, leaving 7 bases between them. This CDR3 is built from 13 residues. CDR3 coding DNA: TGTGCCAGCAGTTATCCAGGGACAGATACGCAGTATTTT. It specifies CASSYPGTDTQYF.

This clonotype was counted many times. The gene calls are TRBV20-1 and TRBJ1-2; D ambiguous. This CDR3 contains 12 residues. CDR1 is DFQATT, CDR2 SNEGSKA, per germline (reference sequence). The V end was cut by 7 bases, the J end by 2 bases, with 11 bases between. The CDR3 coding sequence is TGCAGTGTCCCACACGAAAACTATGGCTACACCTTC. This sequence encodes CSVPHENYGYTF.

This clonotype showed up just once. A clone one base away is much larger, so this may be a read error. The chain has TRBV7-9 and TRBJ2-7, with unresolved D. TRBJ2-1 matches the DNA end more closely, so the J call is doubtful. The CDR3 contains 15 residues. Germline V gene lookup returns CDR1 SEHNR and CDR2 FQNEAQ (reference sequence). The CDR3 loop is CASSQEVHTTYEQFF. The CDR3, as DNA: TGTGCCAGCAGCCAAGAAGTACACACAACCTACGAGCAGTTCTTC.

This clonotype showed up many times. The chain links TRBV5-8 to TRBJ2-5; TRBD2 aligns across 8 bases. Trimming cost V 1 base and J 1 base; bases outside gene matches: 3. The CDR3 loop spans 15 amino acids. CDR1 and CDR2 (germline): SGHTS, YDEGEE. DNA of the CDR3: TGTGCCAGCAGCTTGAAGCGGGGGAGCCAAGAGACCCAGTACTTC. This sequence encodes CASSLKRGSQETQYF.

In its sample, this clonotype was seen many times. This rearrangement joins TRBV6-1 to TRBJ1-2, with TRBD1 as a possible D gene (5 bases). This CDR3 contains 15 residues. The germline V gene has CDR1 MNHNS and CDR2 SASEGT. V lost 8 bases to trimming and J lost 4 bases, with 20 bases between them. The CDR3 region is CASLVGWGLVYGYTF. CDR3 DNA: TGTGCCAGCTTAGTTGGGTGGGGGTTGGTCTATGGCTACACCTTC.

This clonotype has just a few counts. J is TRBJ2-7 and V is TRBV20-1, with D maybe TRBD1 (6 bases). Trimming took 3 bases from V and 7 from J, leaving 16 bases between them. The CDR3 spans 13 residues. CDR1 is DFQATT and CDR2 is SNEGSKA in the germline V gene (reference sequence). The chain's CDR3 is CSASQGSSGEQYF. The CDR3 region has the DNA TGCAGTGCTAGTCAGGGGTCCTCCGGGGAGCAGTACTTC.

This clonotype was counted at least ten times. The genes are TRBV12-3 or TRBV12-4 and TRBJ2-1; tentative D call: TRBD2 (6 bases). CDR3 length equals 15 residues. The V end lost 2 bases, the J end lost 3 bases, and 11 bases lay between the germline ends. The CDR3 nucleotides read TGTGCCAGCAGTTTACACGGGAGAAGCTACAATGAGCAGTTCTTC. Amino acid sequence: CASSLHGRSYNEQFF.

The chain couples TRBV29-1 to TRBJ2-2, with 8 bases that match TRBD2. The CDR3 length is 16 residues. V was pared by 4 bases and J by 4 bases, with 11 bases of the junction left unmatched. The germline V gene encodes CDR1 SQVTM and CDR2 ANQGSEA. The CDR3 loop is CSVVGGGRRVTGELFF. In DNA, the CDR3 is TGCAGCGTTGTCGGGGGGGGGCGGAGAGTCACCGGGGAGCTGTTTTTT.

This clonotype was counted a single time. This may come from a read error, since a much larger clone is one base off. The chain couples TRBV29-1 to TRBJ2-5; weak D call: TRBD2 (6 bases). Trimming pared 8 bases from V and 4 bases from J, leaving 17 bases between. This CDR3 contains 13 residues. CDR1 is SQVTM and CDR2 is ANQGSEA in the germline V gene. This CDR3 is CSIGEGSGETQYF. The CDR3 coding sequence is TGCAGCATTGGAGAAGGTAGCGGAGAGACCCAGTACTTC.

This clonotype came up many times. CDR3 in DNA: TGTGCCAGCTCACCACTAGGACAGGGCTATGGCTACACCTTC. This sequence encodes CASSPLGQGYGYTF. The chain uses TRBV18 and TRBJ1-2; 8 positions match TRBD1. The V gene end was trimmed by 1 base and the J gene end by 4 bases; junction bases not matched to a gene: 2. Germline V gene sequence: CDR1 KGHSH, CDR2 LQKENI. CDR3 length: 14 residues.

This clonotype was seen at least ten times. The chain joins TRBV5-1 to TRBJ2-6, with 8 positions matching TRBD1. J was trimmed by 1 base and V by 7 bases; bases with no gene match: 7. The germline CDR1 and CDR2 sequences are SGHRS and YFSETQ. The CDR3 is 16 amino acids. CDR3 nucleotides: TGCGCCAGCCGACAGGGGCAGGGATCTGGGGCCAACGTCCTGACTTTC. Translating gives CASRQGQGSGANVLTF. The whole variable domain, filled in from reference TRBV5-1 and TRBJ2-6, reads KAGVTQTPRYLIKTRGQQVTLSCSPISGHRSVSWYQQTPGQGLQFLFEYFSETQRNKGNFPGRFSGRQFSNSRSEMNVSTLELGDSALYLCASRQGQGSGANVLTFGAGSRLTVL.

This clonotype was found a few times. The rearrangement links TRBV12-3 or TRBV12-4 to TRBJ2-6, with no clear D. Trimming left V 2 bases short and J 0 bases short, with 11 bases between. The CDR3 runs 17 residues. This CDR3 is CASSLRQSLSGANVLTF. In DNA, the CDR3 is TGTGCCAGCAGTTTAAGGCAGTCCCTCTCTGGGGCCAACGTCCTGACTTTC.

The sample holds many counts of this clonotype. V is TRBV10-3 and J is TRBJ2-5; TRBD2 aligns across 9 bases. This CDR3 is 14 amino acids long. The V and J ends lost 9 bases and 1 base, in that order; junction bases with no gene match: 6. Germline V lookup: CDR1 ENHRY, CDR2 SYGVKD. The CDR3 nucleotides are TGTGCCATAGCCCAGCGGGGGGCCCAAGAGACCCAGTACTTC. Residues: CAIAQRGAQETQYF.